This entry concerns a single TCR beta chain. The antigen remains unidentified. TCRdb's table, derived via immunoSEQ multiplex PCR, lists solely in-frame clones and lacks some. The sample consists of around 2.1 million clones, about 92% of them appearing once. The CDR3 is 16 amino acids. Trimming pared 1 base from V and 0 bases from J, leaving 11 bases between. CDR1 and CDR2 from the germline V gene are SGHRS and YFSETQ. The data were taken from a study of shared clonotypes between healthy human individuals. Study-level points and caveats: Clonotypes shared by all four donors outscored non-shared clonotypes in generation probability.

CD8 cells regarded as naive lacked CD45RO, were positively chosen for CCR7, and omitted terminally differentiated effector memory CD45RA+ cells. The sequence came from a man aged 18 to 30 in good health. Some clones in this sample may be carry-over from other donors' samples. Sequenced: naive CD8+ T cells from PBMCs. V and J are TRBV5-1 and TRBJ2-1, with D hard to call. CDR3 protein: CASSLLGLGSYNEQFF. The CDR3 bases are TGCGCCAGCAGCTTGCTAGGATTGGGCTCCTACAATGAGCAGTTCTTC.